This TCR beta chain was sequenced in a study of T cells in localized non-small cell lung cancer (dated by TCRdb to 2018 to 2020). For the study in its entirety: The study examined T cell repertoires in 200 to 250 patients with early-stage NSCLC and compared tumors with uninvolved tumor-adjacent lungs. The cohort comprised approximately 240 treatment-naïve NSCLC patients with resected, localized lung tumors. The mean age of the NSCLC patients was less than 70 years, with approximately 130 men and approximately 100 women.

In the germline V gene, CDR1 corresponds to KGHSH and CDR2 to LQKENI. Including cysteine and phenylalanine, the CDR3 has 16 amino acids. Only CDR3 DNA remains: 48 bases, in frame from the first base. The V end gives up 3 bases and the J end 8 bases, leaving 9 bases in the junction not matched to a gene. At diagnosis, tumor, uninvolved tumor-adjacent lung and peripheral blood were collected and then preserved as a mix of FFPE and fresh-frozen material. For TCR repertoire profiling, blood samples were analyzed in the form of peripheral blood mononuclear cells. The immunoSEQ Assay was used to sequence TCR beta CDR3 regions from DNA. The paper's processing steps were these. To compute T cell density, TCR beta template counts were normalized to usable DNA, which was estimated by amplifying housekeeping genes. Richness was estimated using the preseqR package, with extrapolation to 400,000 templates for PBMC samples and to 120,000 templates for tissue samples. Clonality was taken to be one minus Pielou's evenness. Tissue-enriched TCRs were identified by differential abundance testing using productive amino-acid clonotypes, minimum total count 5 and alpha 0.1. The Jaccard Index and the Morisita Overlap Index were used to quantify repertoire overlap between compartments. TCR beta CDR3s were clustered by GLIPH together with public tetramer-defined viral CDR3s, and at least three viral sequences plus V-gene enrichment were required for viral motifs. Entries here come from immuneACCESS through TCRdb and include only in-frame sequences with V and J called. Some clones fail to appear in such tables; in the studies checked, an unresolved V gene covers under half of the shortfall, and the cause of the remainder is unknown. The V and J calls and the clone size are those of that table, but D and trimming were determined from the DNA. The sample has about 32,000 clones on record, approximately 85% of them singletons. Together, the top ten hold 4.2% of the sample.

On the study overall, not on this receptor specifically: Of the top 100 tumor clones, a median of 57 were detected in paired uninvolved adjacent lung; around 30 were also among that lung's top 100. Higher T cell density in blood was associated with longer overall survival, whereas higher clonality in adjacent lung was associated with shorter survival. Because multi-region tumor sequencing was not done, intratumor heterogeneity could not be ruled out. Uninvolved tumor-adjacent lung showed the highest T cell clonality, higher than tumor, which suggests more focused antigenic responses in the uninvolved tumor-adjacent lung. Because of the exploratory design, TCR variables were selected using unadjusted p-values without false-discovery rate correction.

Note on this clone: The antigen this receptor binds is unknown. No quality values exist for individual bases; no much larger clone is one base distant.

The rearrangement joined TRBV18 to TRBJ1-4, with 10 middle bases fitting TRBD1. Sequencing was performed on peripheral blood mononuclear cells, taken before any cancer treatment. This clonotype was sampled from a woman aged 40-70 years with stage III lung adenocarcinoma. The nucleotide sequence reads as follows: TGTGCCAGCTCACCCCAGCCGACAGGGGGCGAGGAAAAACTGTTTTTT. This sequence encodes CASSPQPTGGEEKLFF.